A selection of T cell receptor beta chains follows, all from one sample in a study of naive and memory T cell subsets. Each CDR3 protein is one row after TCRdb ran MiXCR on the UMI-ligation and nested PCR reads. The sample has roughly 40,000 distinct CDR3 sequences, about an eighth seen once. Source material: effector memory CD4+ T cells from blood. The receptor source for this set is a human donor in good health. Both conserved end residues are part of each CDR3. D genes are given only for firm matches. Clone size is shown for a subset of rows, as once, few, many or a class of expanded clone.

d_call: NA; clone_size: many; v_call: TRBV7-2; j_call: TRBJ2-3; cdr3_nt: TGTGCCAGCAGCTTAGGAAGGGGTGGCACAGATACGCAGTATTTT; cdr3_aa: CASSLGRGGTDTQYF
d_call: TRBD2; clone_size: NA; v_call: TRBV20-1; j_call: TRBJ2-1; cdr3_nt: TGCAGTGCTAGAGATGGGATAGCGGGAGTACGTGAGCAGTTCTTC; cdr3_aa: CSARDGIAGVREQFF
d_call: NA; clone_size: few; v_call: TRBV4-1; j_call: TRBJ2-2; cdr3_nt: TGCGCCAGCAGCCAACCAGACTGGGACCCGGACTATGTACTGTTTTTT; cdr3_aa: CASSQPDWDPDYVLFF
d_call: NA; clone_size: hyperexpanded; v_call: TRBV19; j_call: TRBJ1-5; cdr3_nt: TGTGCCAGTAGTTCCGGGATCCGTCAGCCCCAGCATTTT; cdr3_aa: CASSSGIRQPQHF
d_call: NA; clone_size: many; v_call: TRBV7-2; j_call: TRBJ2-1; cdr3_nt: TGTGCCAGCAGCTCAGGCGGACAGTCCTACAATGAGCAGTTCTTC; cdr3_aa: CASSSGGQSYNEQFF
d_call: TRBD2; clone_size: NA; v_call: TRBV12-3/TRBV12-4; j_call: TRBJ2-1; cdr3_nt: TGTGCCAGCAGTCGTGCCGGGACTAGCGTCTACAATGAGCAGTTCTTC; cdr3_aa: CASSRAGTSVYNEQFF
d_call: NA; clone_size: NA; v_call: TRBV7-9; j_call: TRBJ2-5; cdr3_nt: TGTGCCAGCAGCACAAACCAAGAGACCCAGTACTTC; cdr3_aa: CASSTNQETQYF
d_call: NA; clone_size: NA; v_call: TRBV5-1; j_call: TRBJ1-3; cdr3_nt: TGCGCCAGCAGCTTGGAAGGGAAGAAGGCGGGAAACACCATATATTTT; cdr3_aa: CASSLEGKKAGNTIYF
d_call: NA; clone_size: NA; v_call: TRBV13; j_call: TRBJ1-1; cdr3_nt: TGTGCCAAACTGGGGGGTAACACTGAAGCTTTCTTT; cdr3_aa: CAKLGGNTEAFF
d_call: NA; clone_size: NA; v_call: TRBV30; j_call: TRBJ1-1; cdr3_nt: TGTGCCTGGAGTAACCTCGGACAGGAAGCTTTCTTT; cdr3_aa: CAWSNLGQEAFF
d_call: NA; clone_size: few; v_call: TRBV3-1; j_call: TRBJ2-5; cdr3_nt: TGTGCCAGCAGCCAAGATCATAGACAAGAGACCCAGTACTTC; cdr3_aa: CASSQDHRQETQYF
d_call: NA; clone_size: NA; v_call: TRBV5-1; j_call: TRBJ2-2; cdr3_nt: TGCGCCAGCAGCCCCACCGGGAGCTACACCGGGGAGCTGTTTTTT; cdr3_aa: CASSPTGSYTGELFF
d_call: NA; clone_size: few; v_call: TRBV2; j_call: TRBJ2-7; cdr3_nt: TGTGCCAGCAGTGAAGCTATGACAAGGGCAGGCGAGCAGTACTTC; cdr3_aa: CASSEAMTRAGEQYF
d_call: NA; clone_size: NA; v_call: TRBV6-5; j_call: TRBJ2-5; cdr3_nt: TGTGCCAGCAGTCCTTATTCCGGGAGAGAGACCCAGTACTTC; cdr3_aa: CASSPYSGRETQYF
d_call: NA; clone_size: many; v_call: TRBV18; j_call: TRBJ1-5; cdr3_nt: TGTGCCAGCTCACCGTATATGGGGGGGAATCAGCCCCAGCATTTT; cdr3_aa: CASSPYMGGNQPQHF
d_call: NA; clone_size: NA; v_call: TRBV27; j_call: TRBJ2-7; cdr3_nt: TGTGCCAGCAGTTGTTTGGCTTCCGGAGAGCAGTACTTC; cdr3_aa: CASSCLASGEQYF
d_call: NA; clone_size: NA; v_call: TRBV4-3; j_call: TRBJ1-2; cdr3_nt: TGCGCCAGCAGCGTTCAATCGACAGGAGCTAACTATGGCTACACCTTC; cdr3_aa: CASSVQSTGANYGYTF
d_call: NA; clone_size: NA; v_call: TRBV7-8; j_call: TRBJ2-1; cdr3_nt: TGTGCCAGCAGCTTAAGGGGGATAGCGGAATCCTACAATGAGCAGTTCTTC; cdr3_aa: CASSLRGIAESYNEQFF
d_call: TRBD2; clone_size: NA; v_call: TRBV6-6; j_call: TRBJ2-1; cdr3_nt: TGTGCCAGCAGTTCCCCCCAAAGCGGGATGTCCTACAATGAGCAGTTCTTC; cdr3_aa: CASSSPQSGMSYNEQFF
d_call: TRBD2; clone_size: NA; v_call: TRBV28; j_call: TRBJ2-3; cdr3_nt: TGTGCCAGCAGGGTCGGGACTAGCGGGAGGACAGATACGCAGTATTTT; cdr3_aa: CASRVGTSGRTDTQYF
d_call: NA; clone_size: NA; v_call: TRBV2; j_call: TRBJ1-5; cdr3_nt: TGTGCCAGCAGTGTTTGGACAAAGAGCAATCAGCCCCAGCATTTT; cdr3_aa: CASSVWTKSNQPQHF
d_call: NA; clone_size: many; v_call: TRBV6-5; j_call: TRBJ1-6; cdr3_nt: TGTGCCAGCAGTTACTCTAGCCCGAGCTCCTATAATTCACCCCTCCACTTT; cdr3_aa: CASSYSSPSSYNSPLHF
d_call: NA; clone_size: few; v_call: TRBV20-1; j_call: TRBJ1-4; cdr3_nt: TGCAGTGCTAGAGGGAAGACGGGGAACACTAATGAAAAACTGTTTTTT; cdr3_aa: CSARGKTGNTNEKLFF
d_call: TRBD2; clone_size: NA; v_call: TRBV24-1; j_call: TRBJ2-1; cdr3_nt: TGTGCCACCAGTGATCCCGCGGGGGGAGTAAAGGAGCAGTTCTTC; cdr3_aa: CATSDPAGGVKEQFF
d_call: TRBD2; clone_size: NA; v_call: TRBV9; j_call: TRBJ2-5; cdr3_nt: TGTGCCAGCAGCGTAATGGCGGGAGTCTTGGGGCCCCAAGAGACCCAGTACTTC; cdr3_aa: CASSVMAGVLGPQETQYF
d_call: TRBD2; clone_size: few; v_call: TRBV27; j_call: TRBJ2-1; cdr3_nt: TGTGCCAGCAGTTCTAGCGGGAGGGCCTCCAATGAGCAGTTCTTC; cdr3_aa: CASSSSGRASNEQFF
d_call: TRBD2; clone_size: few; v_call: TRBV5-1; j_call: TRBJ2-1; cdr3_nt: TGCGCCAGCAGCCTGATTTCCGGGACTAGCGCCTACAATGAGCAGTTCTTC; cdr3_aa: CASSLISGTSAYNEQFF
d_call: NA; clone_size: few; v_call: TRBV28; j_call: TRBJ1-2; cdr3_nt: TGTGCCAGCTGGACGGCAGCTAACTATGGCTACACCTTC; cdr3_aa: CASWTAANYGYTF
d_call: NA; clone_size: many; v_call: TRBV4-2; j_call: TRBJ2-6; cdr3_nt: TGTGCCAGCAGCCAAGAGATCACCTCTGGGGCCAACGTCCTGACTTTC; cdr3_aa: CASSQEITSGANVLTF
d_call: TRBD1; clone_size: NA; v_call: TRBV10-3; j_call: TRBJ1-3; cdr3_nt: TGTGCCTCCAGGGGGGCCCTTCTCTCTGGAAACACCATATATTTT; cdr3_aa: CASRGALLSGNTIYF
d_call: NA; clone_size: NA; v_call: TRBV7-2; j_call: TRBJ2-7; cdr3_nt: TGTGCCAGCAGCTTGACATATTCCTACGAGCAGTACTTC; cdr3_aa: CASSLTYSYEQYF
d_call: TRBD2; clone_size: few; v_call: TRBV19; j_call: TRBJ2-3; cdr3_nt: TGTGCCAGTAGCCAAACTAGCGCCGCACGCACAGATACGCAGTATTTT; cdr3_aa: CASSQTSAARTDTQYF
d_call: NA; clone_size: NA; v_call: TRBV3-1; j_call: TRBJ1-1; cdr3_nt: TGTGCCAGCAGCGTGGGAGCTGAAGCTTTCTTT; cdr3_aa: CASSVGAEAFF
d_call: TRBD2; clone_size: few; v_call: TRBV12-3/TRBV12-4; j_call: TRBJ2-3; cdr3_nt: TGTGCCAGCGGACTAGCGGGAAAAGATACGCAGTATTTT; cdr3_aa: CASGLAGKDTQYF